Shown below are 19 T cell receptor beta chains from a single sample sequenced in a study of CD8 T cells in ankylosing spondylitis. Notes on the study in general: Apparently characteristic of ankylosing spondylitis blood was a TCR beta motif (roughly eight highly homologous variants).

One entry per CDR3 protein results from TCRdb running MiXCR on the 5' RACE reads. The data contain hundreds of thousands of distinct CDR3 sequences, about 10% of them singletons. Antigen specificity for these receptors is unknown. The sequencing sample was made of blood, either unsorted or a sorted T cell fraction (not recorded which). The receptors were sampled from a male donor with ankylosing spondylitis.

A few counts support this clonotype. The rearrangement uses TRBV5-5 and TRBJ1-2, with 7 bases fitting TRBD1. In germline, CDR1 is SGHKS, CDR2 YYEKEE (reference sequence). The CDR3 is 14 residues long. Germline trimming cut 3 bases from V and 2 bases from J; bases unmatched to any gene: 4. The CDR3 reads CASSSTGWNYGYTF. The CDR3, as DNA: TGTGCCAGCAGCTCGACAGGGTGGAACTATGGCTACACCTTC.

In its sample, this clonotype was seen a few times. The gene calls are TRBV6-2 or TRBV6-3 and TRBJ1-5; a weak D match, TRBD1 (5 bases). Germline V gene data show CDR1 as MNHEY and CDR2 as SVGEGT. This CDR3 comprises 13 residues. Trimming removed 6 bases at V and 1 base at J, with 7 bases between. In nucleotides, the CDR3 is TGTGCCAGCAGAGAGGGGAGCAATCAGCCCCAGCATTTT. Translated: CASREGSNQPQHF.

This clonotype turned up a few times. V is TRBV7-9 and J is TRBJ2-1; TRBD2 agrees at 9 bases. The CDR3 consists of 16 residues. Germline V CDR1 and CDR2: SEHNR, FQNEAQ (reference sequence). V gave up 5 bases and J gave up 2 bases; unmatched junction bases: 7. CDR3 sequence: CASSPQERGAYNEQFF. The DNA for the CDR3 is TGTGCCAGCAGCCCCCAAGAGCGGGGGGCCTACAATGAGCAGTTCTTC.

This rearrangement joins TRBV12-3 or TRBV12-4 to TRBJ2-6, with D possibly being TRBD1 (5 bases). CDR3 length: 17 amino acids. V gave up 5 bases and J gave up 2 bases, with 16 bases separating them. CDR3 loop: CASSPPRRAPGANVLTF. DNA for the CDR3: TGTGCCAGCAGTCCCCCGCGCAGGGCCCCTGGGGCCAACGTCCTGACTTTC.

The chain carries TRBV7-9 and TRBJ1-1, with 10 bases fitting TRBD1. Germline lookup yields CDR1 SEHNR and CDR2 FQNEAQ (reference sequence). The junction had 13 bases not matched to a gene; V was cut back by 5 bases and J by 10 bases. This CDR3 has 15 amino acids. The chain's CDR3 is CASSPEGQGQRGAFF. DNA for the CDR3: TGTGCCAGCAGCCCCGAGGGACAGGGGCAACGGGGAGCTTTCTTT.

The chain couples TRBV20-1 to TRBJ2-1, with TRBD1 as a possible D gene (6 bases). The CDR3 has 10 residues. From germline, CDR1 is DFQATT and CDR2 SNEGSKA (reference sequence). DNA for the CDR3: TGCAGGGCAGGGGAGAGTGAGCAGTTCTTC. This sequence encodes CRAGESEQFF.

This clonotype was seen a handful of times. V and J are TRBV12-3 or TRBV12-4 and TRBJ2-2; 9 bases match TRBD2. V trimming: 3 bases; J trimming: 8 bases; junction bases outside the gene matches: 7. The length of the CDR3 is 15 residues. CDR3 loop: CASSLRLAGLGELFF. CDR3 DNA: TGTGCCAGCAGTTTGAGGCTAGCGGGGCTAGGGGAGCTGTTTTTT.

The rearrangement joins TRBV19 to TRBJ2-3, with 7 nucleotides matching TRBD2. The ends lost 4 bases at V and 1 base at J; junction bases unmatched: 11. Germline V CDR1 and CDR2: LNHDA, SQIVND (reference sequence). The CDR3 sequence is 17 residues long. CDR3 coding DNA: TGTGCCAGTAGTAGTTCTCGGCTAGCGGTACGCACAGATACGCAGTATTTT. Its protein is CASSSSRLAVRTDTQYF.

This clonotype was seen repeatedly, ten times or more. The CDR3 nucleotides read TGCAGCGTTGAGGGGTCTGGAAACACCATATATTTT. It translates to CSVEGSGNTIYF. The chain recombines TRBV29-1 with TRBJ1-3; no definite D call. This CDR3 has 12 amino acids. Trimming stripped 3 bases from V and 1 base from J, with 4 bases between. Germline assignment: CDR1 SQVTM and CDR2 ANQGSEA. The full variable domain, its missing parts supplied by reference TRBV29-1 and TRBJ1-3, is SAVISQKPSRDICQRGTSLTIQCQVDSQVTMMFWYRQQPGQSLTLIATANQGSEATYESGFVIDKFPISRPNLTFSTLTVSNMSPEDSSIYLCSVEGSGNTIYFGEGSWLTVV.

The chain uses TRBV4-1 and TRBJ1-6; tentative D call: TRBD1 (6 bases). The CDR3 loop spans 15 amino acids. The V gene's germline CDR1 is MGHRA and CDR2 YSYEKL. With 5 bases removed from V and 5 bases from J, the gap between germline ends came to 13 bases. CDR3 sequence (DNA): TGCGCCAGCAGCATCGCCCCAGGGGATAATTCACCCCTCCACTTT. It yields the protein CASSIAPGDNSPLHF.

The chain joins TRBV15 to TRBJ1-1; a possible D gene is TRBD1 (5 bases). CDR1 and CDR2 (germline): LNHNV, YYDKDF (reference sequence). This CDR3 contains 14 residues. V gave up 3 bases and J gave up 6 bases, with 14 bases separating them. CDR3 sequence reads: CATSRGLGRSEAFF. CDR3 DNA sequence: TGTGCCACCAGCAGGGGTCTGGGACGCTCTGAAGCTTTCTTT.

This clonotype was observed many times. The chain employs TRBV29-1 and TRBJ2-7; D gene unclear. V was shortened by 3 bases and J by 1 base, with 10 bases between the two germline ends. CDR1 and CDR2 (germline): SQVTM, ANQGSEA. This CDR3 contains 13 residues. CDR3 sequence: CSVDGQNSYEQYF. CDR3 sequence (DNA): TGCAGCGTTGACGGCCAGAATTCCTACGAGCAGTACTTC.

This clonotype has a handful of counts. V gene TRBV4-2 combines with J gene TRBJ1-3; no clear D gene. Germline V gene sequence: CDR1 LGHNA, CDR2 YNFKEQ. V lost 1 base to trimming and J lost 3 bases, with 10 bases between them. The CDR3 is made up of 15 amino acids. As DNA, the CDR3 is TGTGCCAGCAGCCAAGGTGGGATTCGTGGAAACACCATATATTTT. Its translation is CASSQGGIRGNTIYF.

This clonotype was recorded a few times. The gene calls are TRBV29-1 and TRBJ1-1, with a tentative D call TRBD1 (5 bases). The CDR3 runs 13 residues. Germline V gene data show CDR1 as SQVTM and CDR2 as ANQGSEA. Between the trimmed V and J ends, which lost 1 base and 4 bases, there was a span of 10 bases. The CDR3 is CSVEGRGGTEAFF. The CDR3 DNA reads TGCAGCGTTGAAGGACGGGGGGGCACTGAAGCTTTCTTT. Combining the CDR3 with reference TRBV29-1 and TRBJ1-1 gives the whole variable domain SAVISQKPSRDICQRGTSLTIQCQVDSQVTMMFWYRQQPGQSLTLIATANQGSEATYESGFVIDKFPISRPNLTFSTLTVSNMSPEDSSIYLCSVEGRGGTEAFFGQGTRLTVV.

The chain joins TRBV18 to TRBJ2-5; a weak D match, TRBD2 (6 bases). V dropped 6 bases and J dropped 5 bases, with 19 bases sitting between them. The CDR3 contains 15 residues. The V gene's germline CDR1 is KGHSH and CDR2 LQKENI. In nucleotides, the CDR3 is TGTGCCAGCTCCCCGTCCCGGGACTTTACCGAGACCCAGTACTTC. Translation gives CASSPSRDFTETQYF. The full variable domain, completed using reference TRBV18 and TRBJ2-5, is NAGVMQNPRHLVRRRGQEARLRCSPMKGHSHVYWYRQLPEEGLKFMVYLQKENIIDESGMPKERFSAEFPKEGPSILRIQQVVRGDSAAYFCASSPSRDFTETQYFGPGTRLLVL.

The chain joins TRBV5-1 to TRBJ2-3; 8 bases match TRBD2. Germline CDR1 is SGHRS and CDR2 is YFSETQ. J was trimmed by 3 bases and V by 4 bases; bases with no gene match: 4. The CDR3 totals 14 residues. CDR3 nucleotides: TGCGCCAGCAGCACCTTAGCGGGAACAGATACGCAGTATTTT. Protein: CASSTLAGTDTQYF. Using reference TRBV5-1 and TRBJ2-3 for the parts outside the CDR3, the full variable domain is KAGVTQTPRYLIKTRGQQVTLSCSPISGHRSVSWYQQTPGQGLQFLFEYFSETQRNKGNFPGRFSGRQFSNSRSEMNVSTLELGDSALYLCASSTLAGTDTQYFGPGTRLTVL.

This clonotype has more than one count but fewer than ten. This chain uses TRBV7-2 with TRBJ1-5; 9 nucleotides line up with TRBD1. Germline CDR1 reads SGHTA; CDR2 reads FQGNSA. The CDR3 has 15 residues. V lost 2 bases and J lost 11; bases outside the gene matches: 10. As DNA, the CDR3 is TGTGCCAGCAGCTTACACCAGACAGGGGGAAGGTCCCAGCATTTT. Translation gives CASSLHQTGGRSQHF.

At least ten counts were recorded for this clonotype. The CDR3 here is CSYSQGVGETQYF. The CDR3 DNA is TGCAGCTACTCACAGGGAGTTGGGGAGACCCAGTACTTC. The rearrangement links TRBV29-1 to TRBJ2-5, with TRBD1 as a possible D gene (6 bases). The CDR3 has 13 residues. Trimming took 8 bases from V and 5 from J, leaving 18 bases between them. Germline-derived CDR1 and CDR2 are SQVTM and ANQGSEA.

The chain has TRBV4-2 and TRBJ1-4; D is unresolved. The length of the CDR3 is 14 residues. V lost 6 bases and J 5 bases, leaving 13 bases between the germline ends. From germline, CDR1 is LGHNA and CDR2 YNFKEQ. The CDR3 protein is CASRAGRANEKLFF. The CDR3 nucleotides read TGTGCCAGCAGAGCGGGTCGAGCGAATGAAAAACTGTTTTTT.